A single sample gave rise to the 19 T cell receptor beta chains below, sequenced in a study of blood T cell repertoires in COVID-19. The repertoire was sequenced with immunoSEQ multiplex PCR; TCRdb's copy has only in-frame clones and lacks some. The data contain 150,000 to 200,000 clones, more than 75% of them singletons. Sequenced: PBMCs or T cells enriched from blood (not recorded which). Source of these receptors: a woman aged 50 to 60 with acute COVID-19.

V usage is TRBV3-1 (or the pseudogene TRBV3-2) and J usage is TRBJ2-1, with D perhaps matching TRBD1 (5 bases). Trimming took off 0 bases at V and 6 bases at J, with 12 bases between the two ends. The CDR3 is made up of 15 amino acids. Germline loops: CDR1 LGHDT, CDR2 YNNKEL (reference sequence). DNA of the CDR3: TGTGCCAGCAGCCAAGATCAGGGAACGGGCAATGAGCAGTTCTTC. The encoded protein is CASSQDQGTGNEQFF.

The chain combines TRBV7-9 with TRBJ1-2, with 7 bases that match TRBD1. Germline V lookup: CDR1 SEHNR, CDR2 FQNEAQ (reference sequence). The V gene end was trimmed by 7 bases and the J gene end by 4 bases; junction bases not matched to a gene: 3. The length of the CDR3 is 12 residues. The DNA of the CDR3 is TGTGCCAGCAACGGACAGGCCTATGGCTACACCTTC. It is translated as CASNGQAYGYTF.

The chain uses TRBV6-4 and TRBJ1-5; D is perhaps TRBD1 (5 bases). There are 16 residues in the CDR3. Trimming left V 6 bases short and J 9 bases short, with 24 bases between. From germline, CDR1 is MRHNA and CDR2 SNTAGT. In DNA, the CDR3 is TGTGCCAGCAGAGGCTGCGGGGCTGAGTGTTTTCGGCCCCAGCATTTT. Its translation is CASRGCGAECFRPQHF.

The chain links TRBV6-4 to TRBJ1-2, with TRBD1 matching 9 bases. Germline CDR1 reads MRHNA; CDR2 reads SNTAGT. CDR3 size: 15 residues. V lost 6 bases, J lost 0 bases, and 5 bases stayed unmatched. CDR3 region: CASSETGGTNYGYTF. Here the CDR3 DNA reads TGTGCCAGCAGCGAGACAGGGGGGACTAACTATGGCTACACCTTC.

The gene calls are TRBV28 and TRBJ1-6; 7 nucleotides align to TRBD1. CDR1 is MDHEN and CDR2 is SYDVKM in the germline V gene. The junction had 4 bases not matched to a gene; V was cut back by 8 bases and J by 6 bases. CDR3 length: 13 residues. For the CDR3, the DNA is TGTGCCAGCTGGGGACAGCCTAATTCACCCCTCCACTTT. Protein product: CASWGQPNSPLHF. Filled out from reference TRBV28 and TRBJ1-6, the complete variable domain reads DVKVTQSSRYLVKRTGEKVFLECVQDMDHENMFWYRQDPGLGLRLIYFSYDVKMKEKGDIPEGYSVSREKKERFSLILESASTNQTSMYLCASWGQPNSPLHFGNGTRLTVT.

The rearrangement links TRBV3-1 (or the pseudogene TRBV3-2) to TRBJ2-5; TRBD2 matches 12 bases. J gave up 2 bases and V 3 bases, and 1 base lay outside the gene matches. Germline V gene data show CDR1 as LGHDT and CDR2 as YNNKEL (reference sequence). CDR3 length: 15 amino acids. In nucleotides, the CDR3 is TGTGCCAGCAGCCAGCTAGCGGGGGGGCAAGAGACCCAGTACTTC. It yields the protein CASSQLAGGQETQYF.

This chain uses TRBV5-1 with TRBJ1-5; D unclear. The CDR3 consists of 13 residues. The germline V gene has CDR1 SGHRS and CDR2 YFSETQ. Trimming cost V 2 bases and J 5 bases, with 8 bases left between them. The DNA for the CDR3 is TGCGCCAGCAGCTTTTCCGGGGATCAGCCCCAGCATTTT. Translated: CASSFSGDQPQHF.

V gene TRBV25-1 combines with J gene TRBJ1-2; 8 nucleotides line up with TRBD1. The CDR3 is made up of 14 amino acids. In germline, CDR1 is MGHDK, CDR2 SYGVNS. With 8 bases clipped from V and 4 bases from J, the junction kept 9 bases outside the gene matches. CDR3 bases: TGTGCCAGCGCTCCGGGACAGGTACTCTATGGCTACACCTTC. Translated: CASAPGQVLYGYTF.

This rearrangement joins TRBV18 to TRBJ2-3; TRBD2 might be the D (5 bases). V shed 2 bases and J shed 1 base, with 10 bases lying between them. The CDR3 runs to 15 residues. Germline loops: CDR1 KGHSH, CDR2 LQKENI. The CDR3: CASSPLSGGTDTQYF. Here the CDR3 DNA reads TGTGCCAGCTCACCATTATCCGGGGGCACAGATACGCAGTATTTT. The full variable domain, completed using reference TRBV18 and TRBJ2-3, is NAGVMQNPRHLVRRRGQEARLRCSPMKGHSHVYWYRQLPEEGLKFMVYLQKENIIDESGMPKERFSAEFPKEGPSILRIQQVVRGDSAAYFCASSPLSGGTDTQYFGPGTRLTVL.

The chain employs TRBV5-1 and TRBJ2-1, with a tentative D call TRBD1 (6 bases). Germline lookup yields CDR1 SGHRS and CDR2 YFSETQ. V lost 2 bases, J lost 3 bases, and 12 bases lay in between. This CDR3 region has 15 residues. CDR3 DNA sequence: TGCGCCAGCAGCTTCACAGGGTCTCTCTACAATGAGCAGTTCTTC. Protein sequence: CASSFTGSLYNEQFF.

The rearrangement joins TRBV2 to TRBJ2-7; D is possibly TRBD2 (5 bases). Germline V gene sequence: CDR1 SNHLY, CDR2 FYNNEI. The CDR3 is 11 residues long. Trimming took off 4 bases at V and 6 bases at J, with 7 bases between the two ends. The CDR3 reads CASSGLIEQYV. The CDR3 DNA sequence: TGTGCCAGCAGTGGACTAATCGAGCAGTACGTC.

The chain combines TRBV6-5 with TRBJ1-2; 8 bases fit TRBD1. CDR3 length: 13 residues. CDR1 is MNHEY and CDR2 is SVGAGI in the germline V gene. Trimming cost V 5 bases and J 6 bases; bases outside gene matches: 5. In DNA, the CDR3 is TGTGCCAGCAGTCAACAGGGGGGAGATGGCTACACCTTC. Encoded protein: CASSQQGGDGYTF.

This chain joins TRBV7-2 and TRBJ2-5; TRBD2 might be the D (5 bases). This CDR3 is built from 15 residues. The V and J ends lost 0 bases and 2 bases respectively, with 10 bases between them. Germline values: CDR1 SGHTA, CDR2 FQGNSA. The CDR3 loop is CASSLARALQETQYF. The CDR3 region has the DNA TGTGCCAGCAGCTTAGCGCGGGCTCTACAAGAGACCCAGTACTTC.

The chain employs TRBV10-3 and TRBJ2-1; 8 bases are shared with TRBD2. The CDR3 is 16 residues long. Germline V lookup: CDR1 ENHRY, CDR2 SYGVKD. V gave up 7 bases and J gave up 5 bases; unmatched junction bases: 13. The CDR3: CAINDGGASSNNEQFF. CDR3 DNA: TGTGCCATCAATGACGGGGGGGCCTCCTCTAACAATGAGCAGTTCTTC.

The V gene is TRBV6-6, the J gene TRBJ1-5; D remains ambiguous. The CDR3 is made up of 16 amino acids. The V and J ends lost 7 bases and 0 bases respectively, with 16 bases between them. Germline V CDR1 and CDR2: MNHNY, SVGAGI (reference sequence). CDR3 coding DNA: TGTGCCAGCACCCCTGCAAACAGACCTAGCAATCAGCCCCAGCATTTT. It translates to CASTPANRPSNQPQHF.

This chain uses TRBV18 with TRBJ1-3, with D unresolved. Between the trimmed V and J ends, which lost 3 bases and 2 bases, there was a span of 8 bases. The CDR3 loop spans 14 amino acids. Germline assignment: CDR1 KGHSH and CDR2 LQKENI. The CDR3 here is CASSPSQAGNTIYF. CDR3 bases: TGTGCCAGCTCACCGTCGCAGGCTGGAAACACCATATATTTT.

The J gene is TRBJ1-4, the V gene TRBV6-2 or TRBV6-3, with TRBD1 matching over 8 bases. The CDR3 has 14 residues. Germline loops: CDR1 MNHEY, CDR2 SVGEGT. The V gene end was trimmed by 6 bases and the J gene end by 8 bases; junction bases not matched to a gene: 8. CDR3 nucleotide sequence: TGTGCCAGCAGCTGGACAGGGATCGGAGAAAAACTGTTTTTT. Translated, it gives CASSWTGIGEKLFF.

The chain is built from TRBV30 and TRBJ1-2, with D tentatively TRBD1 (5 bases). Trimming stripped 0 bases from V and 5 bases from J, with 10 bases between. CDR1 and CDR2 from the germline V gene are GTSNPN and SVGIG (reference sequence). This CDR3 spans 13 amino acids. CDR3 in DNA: TGTGCCTGGAGTGTACAAGGGGAATATGGCTACACCTTC. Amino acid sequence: CAWSVQGEYGYTF. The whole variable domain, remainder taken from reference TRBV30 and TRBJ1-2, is SQTIHQWPATLVQPVGSPLSLECTVEGTSNPNLYWYRQAAGRGLQLLFYSVGIGQISSEVPQNLSASRPQDRQFILSSKKLLLSDSGFYLCAWSVQGEYGYTFGSGTRLTVV.

This CDR3 reads CASLYSSNSPLHF. The DNA for the CDR3 is TGTGCCAGCCTATACAGTTCCAATTCACCCCTCCACTTT. The chain is built from TRBV28 and TRBJ1-6, with no clear D. Germline V gene sequence: CDR1 MDHEN, CDR2 SYDVKM. CDR3 length: 13 residues. Trimming took off 8 bases at V and 7 bases at J, with 12 bases between the two ends.